The present TCR beta chain was sequenced within a study of blood T cell repertoires in COVID-19. Measured with immunoSEQ multiplex PCR; TCRdb has only the in-frame clones, and not every one. The data show 300,000 to 400,000 clones, about 92% seen once. This clone has a single count. The CDR3 loop spans 14 amino acids. Germline V lookup: CDR1 MNHEY, CDR2 SMNVEV (reference sequence). V lost 6 bases and J lost 4; bases outside the gene matches: 8. The rearrangement links TRBV27 to TRBJ1-2; 7 bases fit TRBD1. This clonotype was obtained from a man aged 55 to 69 who had recovered from COVID-19. The sequencing sample was made of PBMCs or T cells enriched from blood (not recorded which). The CDR3 loop is CASRTGAGSYGYTF. The CDR3 DNA sequence: TGTGCCAGCAGAACAGGGGCAGGGAGCTATGGCTACACCTTC.